These T cell receptor beta chains were read from a single sample in a study of blood T cell repertoires in COVID-19. TCRdb's table, derived via immunoSEQ multiplex PCR, lists solely in-frame clones and lacks some. Here the sample spans about 120,000 clones, about nine tenths being singletons. The sample taken for sequencing was peripheral blood. The receptors were sampled from a human donor with active COVID-19. The donor label of this sample is uncertain. CDR3s include the opening cysteine and the closing phenylalanine or tryptophan. D genes are given only for firm matches. For some rows the clone size is stated as once, few or many, or as a class when expanded; others skip it.

D	V	J	size	length	CDR3	DNA
-	TRBV29-1	TRBJ1-6	-	17	CSAPPNPHGQPDSPLHF	TGCAGCGCCCCCCCTAACCCTCATGGACAACCGGATTCACCCCTCCACTTT
-	TRBV29-1	TRBJ1-1	-	14	CSVEVQGKDTEAFF	TGCAGCGTTGAAGTTCAGGGGAAAGACACTGAAGCTTTCTTT
TRBD2	TRBV7-2	TRBJ2-3	-	17	CASSLDYAGGLIDTQYF	TGTGCCAGCAGCTTAGACTATGCGGGGGGGCTGATAGATACGCAGTATTTT
TRBD1	TRBV10-3	TRBJ2-5	-	16	CAISSSGTGDKETQYF	TGTGCCATCAGTAGTAGTGGGACAGGGGACAAAGAGACCCAGTACTTC
-	TRBV11-2	TRBJ2-5	once	15	CASSRGLGSRETQYF	TGTGCCAGCAGCCGGGGACTCGGCAGTAGGGAGACCCAGTACTTC
TRBD1	TRBV10-3	TRBJ1-4	-	15	CAISEWDRASEKLFF	TGTGCCATCAGTGAGTGGGACAGGGCAAGTGAAAAACTGTTTTTT
TRBD1	TRBV3-1/TRBV3-2	TRBJ2-7	once	11	CASLDRGELHF	TGTGCCAGCCTCGACAGGGGGGAACTACACTTC
-	TRBV19	TRBJ2-1	-	17	CASSTKVEPEPYNEQFF	TGTGCCAGTAGTACAAAAGTTGAACCGGAGCCCTACAATGAGCAGTTCTTC
-	TRBV6-5	TRBJ1-2	once	13	CASSRQNNYGYTF	TGTGCCAGCAGTCGACAGAACAACTATGGCTACACCTTC
-	TRBV10-1	TRBJ2-1	-	13	CASSDTGYNEQFF	TGCGCCAGCAGTGACACTGGCTACAATGAGCAGTTCTTC
-	TRBV6-2/TRBV6-3	TRBJ2-2	-	15	CASSWQGLNTGELFF	TGTGCCAGCAGTTGGCAGGGATTAAACACCGGGGAGCTGTTTTTT
TRBD1	TRBV5-1	TRBJ1-2	-	14	CASSLVGTDYGYTF	TGCGCCAGCAGCTTGGTAGGGACAGACTATGGCTACACCTTC
TRBD1	TRBV2	TRBJ2-7	-	13	CASRGGQGYEQYF	TGTGCCAGCAGGGGGGGACAGGGCTACGAGCAGTACTTC
TRBD2	TRBV23-1	TRBJ2-7	-	15	CASSPGGLDDCEQYF	TGCGCCAGCAGTCCGGGGGGACTAGACGACTGCGAGCAGTACTTC
-	TRBV5-1	TRBJ2-7	-	14	CASSLSGHSYEQYF	TGCGCCAGCAGCTTGTCAGGGCACTCCTACGAGCAGTACTTC
-	TRBV6-5	TRBJ1-5	-	13	CASSRGGNQPQHF	TGTGCCAGCAGTCGGGGGGGGAATCAGCCCCAGCATTTT
TRBD1	TRBV5-6	TRBJ2-7	-	15	CASSAGQPGGGEQYF	TGTGCCAGCAGCGCTGGCCAGCCAGGGGGCGGCGAGCAGTACTTC
-	TRBV12-5	TRBJ1-5	few	12	CASREGFQPQHF	TGTGCTAGTAGGGAGGGCTTTCAGCCCCAGCATTTT
TRBD1	TRBV5-1	TRBJ2-7	-	14	CASSRRQGANEQYF	TGCGCCAGCAGCAGGAGACAGGGGGCCAACGAGCAGTACTTC
-	TRBV12-3/TRBV12-4	TRBJ2-1	-	13	CASIGESYNEQFF	TGTGCCAGCATTGGGGAGTCCTACAATGAGCAGTTCTTC
TRBD1	TRBV11-2	TRBJ1-1	once	17	CASSRRQGAAGNTEAFF	TGTGCCAGCAGTCGTAGACAGGGGGCGGCGGGTAACACTGAAGCTTTCTTT
TRBD2	TRBV9	TRBJ2-1	-	18	CASSVTTSGGALHNEQFF	TGTGCCAGCAGCGTAACGACTAGCGGGGGGGCCTTACACAATGAGCAGTTCTTC
-	TRBV6-2/TRBV6-3	TRBJ1-2	-	16	CASSYPPEGVRRGYTF	TGTGCCAGCAGTTACCCGCCGGAAGGAGTACGAAGGGGCTACACCTTC
TRBD1	TRBV13	TRBJ2-7	-	16	CASSLTLMAGGNEQYF	TGTGCCAGCAGCTTAACCCTGATGGCAGGGGGCAACGAGCAGTACTTC
TRBD1	TRBV6-2/TRBV6-3	TRBJ1-5	-	18	CASSSEDRATYSNQPQHF	TGTGCCAGCAGTTCGGAGGACAGGGCGACCTATAGCAATCAGCCCCAGCATTTT
-	TRBV16	TRBJ1-2	-	14	CASSQSWGSDGYTF	TGTGCCAGCAGCCAATCGTGGGGCTCGGATGGCTACACCTTC
-	TRBV2	TRBJ2-3	-	18	CASSEALSHPPSPDTQYF	TGTGCCAGCAGTGAAGCGCTCAGTCATCCCCCATCACCAGATACGCAGTATTTT
TRBD1	TRBV19	TRBJ1-5	few	16	CASSLPFGQGDQPQHF	TGTGCCAGTAGTCTGCCGTTCGGACAGGGGGACCAGCCCCAGCATTTT
TRBD1	TRBV28	TRBJ2-5	-	14	CASSLTGGDETQYF	TGTGCCAGCAGTTTAACAGGGGGCGACGAGACCCAGTACTTC
TRBD2	TRBV10-1	TRBJ2-3	few	17	CASSESALAGGIDTQYF	TGCGCCAGCAGTGAGTCGGCACTAGCGGGGGGAATAGATACGCAGTATTTT
TRBD1	TRBV5-5	TRBJ2-2	-	16	CASSLGPGGATGELFF	TGTGCCAGCAGCTTGGGGCCAGGGGGCGCCACCGGGGAGCTGTTTTTT
-	TRBV27	TRBJ2-5	-	15	CASSFLADRQETQYF	TGTGCCAGCAGTTTCCTCGCGGACAGACAAGAGACCCAGTACTTC
-	TRBV6-5	TRBJ1-2	once	14	CASSYGRGSYGYTF	TGTGCCAGCAGTTACGGTCGGGGGAGCTATGGCTACACCTTC